This is a list of T cell receptor beta chains from one sample in a study of T-cell reconstitution after alpha-beta-depleted transplantation in children. MiXCR, run by TCRdb on the PCR reads, gives a single entry per CDR3 protein. The sample lists around 270,000 distinct CDR3 sequences, roughly 7.8% seen once, with over 7.5% in the top ten. The sample in question was peripheral blood, obtained 360 days after TCRalphabeta/CD19-depleted stem cell transplant. The receptor source for this set is a female patient aged 2 to 10 who had a stem cell transplant for Fanconi anemia, so the T cells may come from the graft donor. The CDR3 runs from the conserved cysteine through the conserved F or W. The D gene is left open where the match is weak. Only some rows state a clone size, as once, few, many or a class for expanded clones.

V gene: TRBV7-2; D gene: TRBD1; J gene: TRBJ1-2; clone size: few; CDR3 DNA: TGTGCCAGCAGCGCGGGACAGAACTATGGCTACACCTTC; CDR3 protein: CASSAGQNYGYTF
V gene: TRBV7-9; D gene: -; J gene: TRBJ2-1; clone size: many; CDR3 DNA: TGTGCCAGCAGCTTAGATGGTAGAGGGATCCCCTACAATGAGCAGTTCTTC; CDR3 protein: CASSLDGRGIPYNEQFF
V gene: TRBV6-5; D gene: -; J gene: TRBJ1-5; clone size: -; CDR3 DNA: TGTGCCAGCACCAAAAAGGGGTCCGGGGTACAGCCCCAGCATTTT; CDR3 protein: CASTKKGSGVQPQHF
V gene: TRBV6-6; D gene: -; J gene: TRBJ2-3; clone size: many; CDR3 DNA: TGTGCCAGCAGTTACTCGGAGGGGCAGACGCAGTATTTT; CDR3 protein: CASSYSEGQTQYF
V gene: TRBV12-3/TRBV12-4; D gene: -; J gene: TRBJ2-1; clone size: -; CDR3 DNA: TGTGCCAGCAGTCGATCAAAGGGGGGGCGGGTGTCCTACAATGAGCAGTTCTTC; CDR3 protein: CASSRSKGGRVSYNEQFF
V gene: TRBV7-2; D gene: -; J gene: TRBJ1-2; clone size: many; CDR3 DNA: TGTGCCAGCAGCGCCTGGGACCGTAACTATGGCTACACCTTC; CDR3 protein: CASSAWDRNYGYTF
V gene: TRBV10-3; D gene: -; J gene: TRBJ1-1; clone size: few; CDR3 DNA: TGTGCCATCAGTGACCACCCTCAGGGGAACACTGAAGCTTTCTTT; CDR3 protein: CAISDHPQGNTEAFF
V gene: TRBV7-9; D gene: -; J gene: TRBJ1-1; clone size: many; CDR3 DNA: TGTGCCAGCAGCTTCAGGAGGGAGGACACTGAAGCTTTCTTT; CDR3 protein: CASSFRREDTEAFF
V gene: TRBV7-2; D gene: -; J gene: TRBJ1-1; clone size: few; CDR3 DNA: TGTGCCAGCAGCTTACGGGGATCTACTGAAGCTTTCTTT; CDR3 protein: CASSLRGSTEAFF
V gene: TRBV18; D gene: -; J gene: TRBJ1-1; clone size: -; CDR3 DNA: TGTGCCAGCTCCGAAAAAGGAGGACCCGGACCTATTGAAGCTTTCTTT; CDR3 protein: CASSEKGGPGPIEAFF
V gene: TRBV10-3; D gene: -; J gene: TRBJ2-1; clone size: many; CDR3 DNA: TGTGCCATCAGTGAGTGGGGCGGGCAGGAGGGGACACACGATGAGCAGTTCTTC; CDR3 protein: CAISEWGGQEGTHDEQFF
V gene: TRBV12-3/TRBV12-4; D gene: -; J gene: TRBJ2-1; clone size: -; CDR3 DNA: TGTGCCAGCAGCCCACTTGAATGGGGCAATGAGCAGTTCTTC; CDR3 protein: CASSPLEWGNEQFF
V gene: TRBV18; D gene: TRBD1; J gene: TRBJ2-7; clone size: few; CDR3 DNA: TGTGCCAGCTCACCTCCGGGACAGGGCGTCGTCCCCGCTACGGAGCAGCACTTC; CDR3 protein: CASSPPGQGVVPATEQHF
V gene: TRBV3-1; D gene: -; J gene: TRBJ2-5; clone size: -; CDR3 DNA: TGTGCCAGCAGCCATTGGTGGTTTTCTAAGGGTGGAGGGGGCGCGACCCAGTACTTC; CDR3 protein: CASSHWWFSKGGGGATQYF
V gene: TRBV4-3; D gene: -; J gene: TRBJ2-7; clone size: many; CDR3 DNA: TGCGCCAGCAGCTCCGAAAGGGACTCCATTAAGGACGAGCAGTACTTC; CDR3 protein: CASSSERDSIKDEQYF
V gene: TRBV27; D gene: -; J gene: TRBJ2-1; clone size: many; CDR3 DNA: TGTGCCAGCAAACGGGACCCGGATCTCTACAATGAGCAGTTCTTC; CDR3 protein: CASKRDPDLYNEQFF
V gene: TRBV12-3/TRBV12-4; D gene: TRBD1; J gene: TRBJ1-2; clone size: many; CDR3 DNA: TGTGCCAGCAGTCCCCGGGACAGTTATGGCTACACCTTC; CDR3 protein: CASSPRDSYGYTF
V gene: TRBV12-3/TRBV12-4; D gene: TRBD2; J gene: TRBJ2-3; clone size: many; CDR3 DNA: TGTGCCAGCAGTCACCTCGGGGGGACCACAGATACGCAGTATTTT; CDR3 protein: CASSHLGGTTDTQYF
V gene: TRBV5-1; D gene: -; J gene: TRBJ2-2; clone size: -; CDR3 DNA: TGCGCCACAGGACAGTTCGCGAACACCGGGGAGCTGTTTTTT; CDR3 protein: CATGQFANTGELFF
V gene: TRBV9; D gene: -; J gene: TRBJ1-2; clone size: many; CDR3 DNA: TGTGCCAGCAGCCAAGGGGGGGGGGCTCAGTACTATGGCTACACCTTC; CDR3 protein: CASSQGGGAQYYGYTF
V gene: TRBV12-3/TRBV12-4; D gene: -; J gene: TRBJ1-5; clone size: -; CDR3 DNA: TGTGCCAGCAGTTTTGGCGGGGACAATCAGCCCCAGCATTTT; CDR3 protein: CASSFGGDNQPQHF
V gene: TRBV10-3; D gene: -; J gene: TRBJ1-1; clone size: many; CDR3 DNA: TGTGCCATCAGTGGAGCAGGTTTCAACACTGAAGCTTTCTTT; CDR3 protein: CAISGAGFNTEAFF
V gene: TRBV3-1; D gene: -; J gene: TRBJ2-4; clone size: few; CDR3 DNA: TGTGCCAGCAGCCACGGAAACATTCAGTACTTC; CDR3 protein: CASSHGNIQYF
V gene: TRBV3-1; D gene: TRBD2; J gene: TRBJ2-3; clone size: few; CDR3 DNA: TGTGCCAGCAGCCAAGAAGCAGCGGTAATGACTAGCGGACCTCCAGATACGCAGTATTTT; CDR3 protein: CASSQEAAVMTSGPPDTQYF
V gene: TRBV3-1; D gene: -; J gene: TRBJ2-1; clone size: many; CDR3 DNA: TGTGCCAGCAGCCCTACAGGGACTACCGGAGAGCAGTTCTTC; CDR3 protein: CASSPTGTTGEQFF
V gene: TRBV5-6; D gene: TRBD1; J gene: TRBJ2-7; clone size: -; CDR3 DNA: TGTGCCAGCAGCCAAATGACAGGGTCCTACGAGCAGTACTTC; CDR3 protein: CASSQMTGSYEQYF
V gene: TRBV7-8; D gene: -; J gene: TRBJ1-1; clone size: many; CDR3 DNA: TGTGCCAGCAGCTCGTGGGGGGCGCGAAACACTGAAGCTTTCTTT; CDR3 protein: CASSSWGARNTEAFF
V gene: TRBV29-1; D gene: TRBD1; J gene: TRBJ2-1; clone size: many; CDR3 DNA: TGCAGCGTTGTCCCGGGACAGGGATCGAGCTCCTACAATGAGCAGTTCTTC; CDR3 protein: CSVVPGQGSSSYNEQFF
V gene: TRBV18; D gene: -; J gene: TRBJ2-5; clone size: -; CDR3 DNA: TGTGCCAGCTCACCACCTGGAAATTATGGAGAAGAGACCCAGTACTTC; CDR3 protein: CASSPPGNYGEETQYF
V gene: TRBV12-3/TRBV12-4; D gene: -; J gene: TRBJ2-7; clone size: many; CDR3 DNA: TGTGCCAGCAGTTTAGCGGGAGGGGGCTACGAGCAGTACTTC; CDR3 protein: CASSLAGGGYEQYF
V gene: TRBV20-1; D gene: -; J gene: TRBJ2-1; clone size: -; CDR3 DNA: TGCAGTGCTAGACGGGGAGTTTTCAATGAGCAGTTCTTC; CDR3 protein: CSARRGVFNEQFF
V gene: TRBV6-5; D gene: TRBD2; J gene: TRBJ2-7; clone size: -; CDR3 DNA: TGTGCCAGCAGTTACTCGATTCGGGGGGACGATAACGAGCAGTACTTC; CDR3 protein: CASSYSIRGDDNEQYF
V gene: TRBV21-1; D gene: -; J gene: TRBJ1-5; clone size: -; CDR3 DNA: TGTGCCAGCAGCAAAAAAGGGACACCTAAGGAGGGCAATCAGCCCCAGCATTTT; CDR3 protein: CASSKKGTPKEGNQPQHF
V gene: TRBV10-3; D gene: -; J gene: TRBJ2-2; clone size: many; CDR3 DNA: TGTGCCATCAGTGAGCAGTTCGGCGGGGAGCTGTTTTTT; CDR3 protein: CAISEQFGGELFF
V gene: TRBV7-6; D gene: TRBD1; J gene: TRBJ2-2; clone size: -; CDR3 DNA: TGTGCCAGCAGCGCCGGGACAGGGGGCTCGGTCCTCCTCACCGGGGAGCTGTTTTTT; CDR3 protein: CASSAGTGGSVLLTGELFF
V gene: TRBV5-1; D gene: -; J gene: TRBJ1-3; clone size: -; CDR3 DNA: TGCGCCAGCAGCTTGGAAGCCTCTGGAAACACCATATATTTT; CDR3 protein: CASSLEASGNTIYF
V gene: TRBV7-9; D gene: TRBD1; J gene: TRBJ2-5; clone size: many; CDR3 DNA: TGTGCCAGCAGCCTAATTACAGGGGGCCGCAAAGAGACCCAGTACTTC; CDR3 protein: CASSLITGGRKETQYF
V gene: TRBV20-1; D gene: TRBD2; J gene: TRBJ2-7; clone size: -; CDR3 DNA: TGCTGTGCTAGGATTCGGCTAGCGGGGGGGGTCTACGAGCAGTACTTC; CDR3 protein: CCARIRLAGGVYEQYF
V gene: TRBV2; D gene: -; J gene: TRBJ1-5; clone size: few; CDR3 DNA: TGTGCCAGCGGATCAGACAGGCGCAGCAATCAGCCCCAGCATTTT; CDR3 protein: CASGSDRRSNQPQHF
V gene: TRBV24-1; D gene: -; J gene: TRBJ2-1; clone size: -; CDR3 DNA: TGTGCCACCAGTGATTTGGTCAGAGGGAATGAGCAGTTCTTC; CDR3 protein: CATSDLVRGNEQFF
V gene: TRBV29-1; D gene: -; J gene: TRBJ1-4; clone size: many; CDR3 DNA: TGCAGCGTTGAAGATCTGTGGGGCGAAGGTGAAAAACTGTTTTTT; CDR3 protein: CSVEDLWGEGEKLFF
V gene: TRBV9; D gene: -; J gene: TRBJ2-3; clone size: -; CDR3 DNA: TGTGCCAGCAGCGCCCGCGCAGATACGCAGTATTTT; CDR3 protein: CASSARADTQYF
V gene: TRBV11-2; D gene: -; J gene: TRBJ2-3; clone size: -; CDR3 DNA: TGTGCCAGCAGCCCCCAGGGATTGGTCACAGATACGCAGTATTTT; CDR3 protein: CASSPQGLVTDTQYF
V gene: TRBV29-1; D gene: TRBD1; J gene: TRBJ2-7; clone size: many; CDR3 DNA: TGCAGCGTTGTCGGGGACAGGGGACACCCCTACGAGCAGTACTTC; CDR3 protein: CSVVGDRGHPYEQYF
V gene: TRBV5-1; D gene: TRBD1; J gene: TRBJ1-2; clone size: few; CDR3 DNA: TGCGCCAGCAGCCCGGACAGGCTTGGCTACACCTTC; CDR3 protein: CASSPDRLGYTF
V gene: TRBV6-4; D gene: TRBD2; J gene: TRBJ2-3; clone size: -; CDR3 DNA: TGTGCCAGCACCGCGACTAGCGGGCGCACAGATACGCAGTATTTT; CDR3 protein: CASTATSGRTDTQYF
V gene: TRBV28; D gene: -; J gene: TRBJ2-5; clone size: many; CDR3 DNA: TGTGCCAGCAGTTTTATCGGGAATGCTAAAGAGACCCAGTACTTC; CDR3 protein: CASSFIGNAKETQYF
V gene: TRBV27; D gene: -; J gene: TRBJ2-6; clone size: many; CDR3 DNA: TGTGCCAGCAGTTTACAAACAGGGGCCAACGTCCTGACTTTC; CDR3 protein: CASSLQTGANVLTF
V gene: TRBV5-1; D gene: TRBD2; J gene: TRBJ2-1; clone size: many; CDR3 DNA: TGCGCCAGCAGCTTGGAGCCTAGCGGGAGAAATGAGCAGTTCTTC; CDR3 protein: CASSLEPSGRNEQFF
V gene: TRBV9; D gene: TRBD2; J gene: TRBJ2-1; clone size: many; CDR3 DNA: TGTGCCAGCAGCGTAGTACCCTTACTAGCGGGGGGAATCAATGAGCAGTTCTTC; CDR3 protein: CASSVVPLLAGGINEQFF
V gene: TRBV7-2; D gene: -; J gene: TRBJ1-6; clone size: many; CDR3 DNA: TGTGCCAGCAGCTTAGCGCGCGTCAGCTCCTATAATTCACCCCTCCACTTT; CDR3 protein: CASSLARVSSYNSPLHF
V gene: TRBV7-2; D gene: -; J gene: TRBJ2-3; clone size: many; CDR3 DNA: TGTGCCAGCAGCTTACGCCGGACTAGCACAGATACGCAGTATTTT; CDR3 protein: CASSLRRTSTDTQYF